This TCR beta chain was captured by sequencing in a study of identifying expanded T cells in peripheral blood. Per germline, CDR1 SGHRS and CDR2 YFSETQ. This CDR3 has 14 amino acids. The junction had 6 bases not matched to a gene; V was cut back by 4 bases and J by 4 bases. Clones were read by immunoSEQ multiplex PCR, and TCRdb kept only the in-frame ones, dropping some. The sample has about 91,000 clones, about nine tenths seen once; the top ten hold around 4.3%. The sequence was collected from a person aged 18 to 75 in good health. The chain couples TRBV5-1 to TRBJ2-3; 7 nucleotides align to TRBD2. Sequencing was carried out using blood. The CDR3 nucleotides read TGCGCCAGCAGCGGGTCTAGCGGAGCAGATACGCAGTATTTT. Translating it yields CASSGSSGADTQYF.